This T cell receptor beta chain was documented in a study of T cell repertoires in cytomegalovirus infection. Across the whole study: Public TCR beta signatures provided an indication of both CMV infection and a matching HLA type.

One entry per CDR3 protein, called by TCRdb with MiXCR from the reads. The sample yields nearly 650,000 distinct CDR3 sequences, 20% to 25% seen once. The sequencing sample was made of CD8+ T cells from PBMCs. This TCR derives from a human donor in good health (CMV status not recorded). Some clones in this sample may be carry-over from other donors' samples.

This chain's CDR3 is CASSWGGETDEAFF. CDR3 DNA: TGTGCCAGCAGCTGGGGGGGGGAAACAGACGAAGCTTTCTTT. The chain is built from TRBV28 and TRBJ1-1, with TRBD1 as a possible D gene (5 bases). CDR3 length: 14 residues. Trimming removed 6 bases from V and 8 bases from J, with 19 bases in between. Germline V CDR1 and CDR2: MDHEN, SYDVKM.